This T cell receptor (beta chain) stems from a study of shared clonotypes between healthy human individuals. The CDR3 has 17 residues. Germline V gene data show CDR1 as SGHRS and CDR2 as YFSETQ. The V gene end was trimmed by 1 base and the J gene end by 5 bases; junction bases not matched to a gene: 10. There were no recent acute infections or vaccinations among the donors, who were healthy HIV-negative adults. In the original processing: Quality scores were absent from the junction-only immunoSEQ sequences, so filtering differed. Profiling relied on immunoSEQ multiplex PCR, and the TCRdb table lists in-frame clones only, not all of them. V, J and clone size are those of that table, while D and trimming were read from the DNA. The sample holds 700,000 or so clones, roughly 70% seen once.

Sequenced: memory CD4+ T cells sorted from blood. The subset denotes: CD45RA-negative fraction. The J gene is TRBJ2-2, the V gene TRBV5-1, with 8 nucleotides matching TRBD2. This TCR was sampled from a woman in her twenties or thirties in good health. The CDR3 DNA is TGCGCCAGCAGCTTGAGGCCAGCGGGAGACAATACCGGGGAGCTGTTTTTT. This codes for CASSLRPAGDNTGELFF.